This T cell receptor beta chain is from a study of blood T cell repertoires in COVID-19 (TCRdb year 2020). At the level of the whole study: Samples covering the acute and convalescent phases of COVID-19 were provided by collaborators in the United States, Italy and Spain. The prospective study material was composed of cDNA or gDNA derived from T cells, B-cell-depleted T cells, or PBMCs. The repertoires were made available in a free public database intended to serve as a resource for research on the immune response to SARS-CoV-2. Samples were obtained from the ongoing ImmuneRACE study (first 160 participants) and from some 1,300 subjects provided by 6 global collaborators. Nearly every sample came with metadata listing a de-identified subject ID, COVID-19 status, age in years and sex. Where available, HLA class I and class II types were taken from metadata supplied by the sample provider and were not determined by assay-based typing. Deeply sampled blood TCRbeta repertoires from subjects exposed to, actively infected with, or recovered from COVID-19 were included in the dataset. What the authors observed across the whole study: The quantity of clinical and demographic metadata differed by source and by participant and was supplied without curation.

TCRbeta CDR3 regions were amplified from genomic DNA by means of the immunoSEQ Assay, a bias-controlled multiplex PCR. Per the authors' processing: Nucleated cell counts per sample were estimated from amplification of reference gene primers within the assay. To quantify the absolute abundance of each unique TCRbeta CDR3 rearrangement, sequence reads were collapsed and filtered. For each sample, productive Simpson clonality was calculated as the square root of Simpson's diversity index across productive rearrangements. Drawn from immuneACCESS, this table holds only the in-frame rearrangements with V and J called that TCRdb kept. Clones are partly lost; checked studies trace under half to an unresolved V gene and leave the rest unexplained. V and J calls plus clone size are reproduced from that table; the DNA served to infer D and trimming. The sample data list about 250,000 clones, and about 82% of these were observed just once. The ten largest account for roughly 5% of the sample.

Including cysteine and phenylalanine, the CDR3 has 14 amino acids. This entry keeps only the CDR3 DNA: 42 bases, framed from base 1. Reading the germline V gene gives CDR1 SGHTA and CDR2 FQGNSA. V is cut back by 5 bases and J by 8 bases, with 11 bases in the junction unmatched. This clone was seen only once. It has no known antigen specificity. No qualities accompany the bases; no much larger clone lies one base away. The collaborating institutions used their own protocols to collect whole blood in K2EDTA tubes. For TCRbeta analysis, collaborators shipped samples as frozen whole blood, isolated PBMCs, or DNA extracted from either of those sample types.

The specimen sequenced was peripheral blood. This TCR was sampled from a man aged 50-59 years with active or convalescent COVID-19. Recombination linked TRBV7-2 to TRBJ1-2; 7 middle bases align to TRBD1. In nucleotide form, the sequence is TGTGCCAGCAGCAAAGCACAGGGGAAGGGCGGCTACACCTTC. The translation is CASSKAQGKGGYTF.